What follows describes a single T cell receptor (beta chain). What antigen it recognizes has not been identified. Base-call qualities are not available, and no considerably larger clone is one nucleotide away. The sample comes from a study of blood T cell repertoires in COVID-19 (dated by TCRdb to 2019 to 2021). About the full investigation: The collaborator samples originated in the United States, Italy and Spain and spanned the acute and convalescent phases of COVID-19. Where HLA class I and class II types were available, the types were taken from metadata supplied by the sample provider, not from assay-based typing. The sample metadata nearly always contained a de-identified subject ID, COVID-19 status, age in years and sex. The prospective study material was composed of cDNA or gDNA derived from T cells, B-cell-depleted T cells, or PBMCs. The repertoires were released in a freely available public database meant as a resource for research on the immune response to SARS-CoV-2. Subjects who had been exposed to COVID-19, were actively infected with it, or had recovered from it provided the deeply sampled blood TCRbeta repertoires that made up the dataset. The samples were drawn from two sources: the first 160 participants of the ongoing ImmuneRACE study, and 1,254 subjects contributed by 6 global collaborators.

The immunoSEQ Assay, a bias-controlled multiplex PCR, was used to amplify TCRbeta CDR3 regions from genomic DNA. The study's own analysis went as follows. Within the assay, amplification of reference gene primers was used to estimate how many nucleated cells each sample contained. To quantify the absolute abundance of each unique TCRbeta CDR3 rearrangement, sequence reads were collapsed and filtered. For each sample, productive Simpson clonality was calculated as the square root of Simpson's diversity index across productive rearrangements. Not all clones reach the TCRdb copy of this immuneACCESS table, which keeps in-frame sequences only. Checked studies attribute under half of the gap to unresolved V genes and leave the rest unexplained. Clone size and the V and J calls come from that table; the DNA yielded D and trimming. This sample has about 410,000 clones in its table, and over 75% of those were observed once. The ten largest make up around 1.5% of the sample.

One collaborating source in Seattle enrolled patients during active infection and followed them longitudinally through the course of disease. Whole blood was collected in K2EDTA tubes by collaborating institutions according to the institutions' own protocols. Collaborator samples were shipped for TCRbeta analysis as frozen whole blood, isolated PBMCs, or DNA extracted from either sample type. What the authors observed across the whole study: The amount of clinical and demographic metadata varied by source and participant and was provided uncurated.

The source material was peripheral blood. The TCR comes from a woman aged 40 to 55 with COVID-19, enrolled during active disease.

The CDR3 protein is CASSLLGEVDTQYF. In nucleotides, the sequence is TGTGCCAGCAGTTTGTTAGGGGAGGTAGATACGCAGTATTTT. This chain joins TRBV27 to TRBJ2-3; D gene: possibly TRBD2, on 6 matching bases. V is cut by 3 bases and J by 5 bases, and the space between the germline ends is 12 bases. Based on the germline V gene (reference sequence), the CDR1 and CDR2 sequences are MNHEY and SMNVEV. The CDR3 has 14 amino acids, counting the end cysteine and phenylalanine. Only the CDR3 DNA is retained, 42 bases long and in frame from the first base.